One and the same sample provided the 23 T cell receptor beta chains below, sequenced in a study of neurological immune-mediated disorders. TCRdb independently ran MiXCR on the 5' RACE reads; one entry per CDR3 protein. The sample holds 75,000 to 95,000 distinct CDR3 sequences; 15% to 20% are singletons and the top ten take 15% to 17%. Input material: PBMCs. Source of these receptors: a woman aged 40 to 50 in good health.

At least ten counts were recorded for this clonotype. CDR3 amino acids: CSAGGGWDNEQFF. The CDR3 DNA reads TGCAGTGCGGGGGGAGGGTGGGACAATGAGCAGTTCTTC. J is TRBJ2-1 and V is TRBV20-1; 7 positions match TRBD2. The CDR3 sequence is 13 residues long. V was pared by 6 bases and J by 5 bases, with 7 bases of the junction left unmatched. The germline CDR1 and CDR2 sequences are DFQATT and SNEGSKA (reference sequence).

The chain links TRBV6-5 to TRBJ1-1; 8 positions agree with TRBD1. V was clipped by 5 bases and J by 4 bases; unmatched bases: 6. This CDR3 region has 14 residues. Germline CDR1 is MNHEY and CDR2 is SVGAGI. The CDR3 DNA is TGTGCCAGCAGTCGAGGACAGGGCGCCACTGAAGCTTTCTTT. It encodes CASSRGQGATEAFF.

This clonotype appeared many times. CDR3 residues: CASSLSGWNEQFF. The DNA for the CDR3 is TGTGCCAGCAGCTTATCCGGGTGGAATGAGCAGTTCTTC. The chain recombines TRBV7-3 with TRBJ2-1; D not resolved. The CDR3 length is 13 residues. V lost 2 bases and J 7 bases, leaving 9 bases between the germline ends. Per the germline V gene, CDR1 is SGHTA and CDR2 is FQGTGA. Supplemented by reference TRBV7-3 and TRBJ2-1, the full variable domain reads GAGVSQTPSNKVTEKGKYVELRCDPISGHTALYWYRQSLGQGPEFLIYFQGTGAADDSGLPNDRFFAVRPEGSVSTLKIQRTERGDSAVYLCASSLSGWNEQFFGPGTRLTVL.

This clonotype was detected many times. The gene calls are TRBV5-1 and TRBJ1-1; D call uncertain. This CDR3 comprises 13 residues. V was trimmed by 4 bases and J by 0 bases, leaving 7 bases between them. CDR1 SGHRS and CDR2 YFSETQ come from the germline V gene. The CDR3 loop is CASSRFMNTEAFF. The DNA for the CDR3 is TGCGCCAGCAGCCGGTTCATGAACACTGAAGCTTTCTTT.

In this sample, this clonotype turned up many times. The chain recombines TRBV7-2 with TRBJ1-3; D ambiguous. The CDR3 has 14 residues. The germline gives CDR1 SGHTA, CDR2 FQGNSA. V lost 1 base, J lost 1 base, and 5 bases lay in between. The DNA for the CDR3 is TGTGCCAGCAGCTTAGTGGGGTCTGGAAACACCATATATTTT. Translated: CASSLVGSGNTIYF.

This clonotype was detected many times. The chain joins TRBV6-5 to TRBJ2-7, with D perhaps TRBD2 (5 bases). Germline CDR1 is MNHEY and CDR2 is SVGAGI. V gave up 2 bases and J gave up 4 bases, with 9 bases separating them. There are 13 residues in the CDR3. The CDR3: CASSYGGPYEQYF. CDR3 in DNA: TGTGCCAGCAGTTACGGAGGCCCTTACGAGCAGTACTTC.

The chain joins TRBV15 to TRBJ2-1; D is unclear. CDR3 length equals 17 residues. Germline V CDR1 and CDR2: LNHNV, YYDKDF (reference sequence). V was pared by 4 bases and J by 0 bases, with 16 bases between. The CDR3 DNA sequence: TGTGCCACCAGCACACCGCGCGACGCGAGCTCCTACAATGAGCAGTTCTTC. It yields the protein CATSTPRDASSYNEQFF.

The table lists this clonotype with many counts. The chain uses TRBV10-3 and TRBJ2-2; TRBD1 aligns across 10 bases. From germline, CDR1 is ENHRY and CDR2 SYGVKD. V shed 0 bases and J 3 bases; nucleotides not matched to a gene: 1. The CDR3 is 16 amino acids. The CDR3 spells CAISESTGGDTGELFF. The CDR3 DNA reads TGTGCCATCAGTGAGTCGACAGGGGGCGACACCGGGGAGCTGTTTTTT.

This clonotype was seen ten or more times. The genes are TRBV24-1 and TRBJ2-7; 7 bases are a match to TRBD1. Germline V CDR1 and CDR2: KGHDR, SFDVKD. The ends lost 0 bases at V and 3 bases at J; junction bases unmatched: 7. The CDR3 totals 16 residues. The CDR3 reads CATSDLLGDSGYEQYV. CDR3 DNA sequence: TGTGCCACCAGTGATTTGCTGGGGGACAGCGGCTACGAGCAGTACGTC.

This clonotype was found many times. CDR3 loop: CASWGGGQPQHF. The CDR3 nucleotides read TGTGCCAGCTGGGGGGGGGGTCAGCCCCAGCATTTT. This sequence joins TRBV28 and TRBJ1-5; D may be TRBD1 (5 bases). Trimming removed 8 bases at V and 6 bases at J, with 11 bases between. This CDR3 is 12 amino acids long. From germline, CDR1 is MDHEN and CDR2 SYDVKM.

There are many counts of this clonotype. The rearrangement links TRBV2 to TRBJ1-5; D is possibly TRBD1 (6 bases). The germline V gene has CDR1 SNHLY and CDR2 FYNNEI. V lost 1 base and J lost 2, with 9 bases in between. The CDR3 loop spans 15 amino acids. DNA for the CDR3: TGTGCCAGCAGTGAAGGCAAGGGGGGCAATCAGCCCCAGCATTTT. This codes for CASSEGKGGNQPQHF.

CDR3 sequence (DNA): TGTGCCAGCAAGATCGACAGGGAGGGTCAGCCCCAGCATTTT. Protein: CASKIDREGQPQHF. J is TRBJ1-5 and V is TRBV2; 7 bases agree with TRBD1. Germline V lookup: CDR1 SNHLY, CDR2 FYNNEI. CDR3 size: 14 residues. Germline trimming cut 7 bases from V and 6 bases from J; bases unmatched to any gene: 9.

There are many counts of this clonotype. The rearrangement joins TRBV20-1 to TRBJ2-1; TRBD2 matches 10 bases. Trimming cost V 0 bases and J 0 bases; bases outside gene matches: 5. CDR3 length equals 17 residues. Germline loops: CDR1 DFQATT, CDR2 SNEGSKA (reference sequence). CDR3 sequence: CSARDRSSGGSYNEQFF. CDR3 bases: TGCAGTGCTAGAGATCGGTCTAGCGGGGGCTCCTACAATGAGCAGTTCTTC.

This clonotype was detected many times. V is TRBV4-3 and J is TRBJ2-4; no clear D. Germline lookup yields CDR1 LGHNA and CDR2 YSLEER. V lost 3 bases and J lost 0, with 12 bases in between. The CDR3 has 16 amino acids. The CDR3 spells CASSQAAALAKNIQYF. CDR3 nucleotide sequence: TGCGCCAGCAGCCAGGCCGCAGCTCTAGCCAAAAACATTCAGTACTTC.

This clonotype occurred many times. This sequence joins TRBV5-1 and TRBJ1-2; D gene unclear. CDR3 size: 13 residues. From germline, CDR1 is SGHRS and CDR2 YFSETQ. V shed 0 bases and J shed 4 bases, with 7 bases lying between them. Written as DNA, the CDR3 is TGCGCCAGCAGCTTGGACAGCCGCTATGGCTACACCTTC. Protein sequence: CASSLDSRYGYTF.

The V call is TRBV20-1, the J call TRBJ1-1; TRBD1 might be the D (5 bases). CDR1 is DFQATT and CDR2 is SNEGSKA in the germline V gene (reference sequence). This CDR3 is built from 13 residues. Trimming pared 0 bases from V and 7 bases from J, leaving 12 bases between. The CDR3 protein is CSARESGPLEAFF. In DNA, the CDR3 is TGCAGTGCTAGAGAGTCGGGACCTCTTGAAGCTTTCTTT.

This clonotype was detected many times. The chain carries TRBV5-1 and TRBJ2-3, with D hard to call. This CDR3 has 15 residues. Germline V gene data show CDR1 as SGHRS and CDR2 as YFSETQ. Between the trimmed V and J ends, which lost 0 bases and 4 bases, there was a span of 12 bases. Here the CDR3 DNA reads TGCGCCAGCAGCTTGGATGGGGATACGGCAGATACGCAGTATTTT. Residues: CASSLDGDTADTQYF.

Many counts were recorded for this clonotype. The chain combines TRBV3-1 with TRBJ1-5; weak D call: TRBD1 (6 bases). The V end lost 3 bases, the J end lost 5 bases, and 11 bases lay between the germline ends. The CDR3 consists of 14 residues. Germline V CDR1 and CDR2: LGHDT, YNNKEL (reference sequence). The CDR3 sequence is CASSQGGTHQPQHF. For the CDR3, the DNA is TGTGCCAGCAGCCAGGGGGGCACACATCAGCCCCAGCATTTT.

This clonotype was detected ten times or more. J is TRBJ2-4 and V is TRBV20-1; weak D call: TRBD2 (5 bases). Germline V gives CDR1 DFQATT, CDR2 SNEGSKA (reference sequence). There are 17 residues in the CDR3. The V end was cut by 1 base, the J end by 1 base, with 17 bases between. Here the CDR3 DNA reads TGCAGTGCTAGAGGGGCAGGCACCTCGGGGGCCAAAAACATTCAGTACTTC. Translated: CSARGAGTSGAKNIQYF.

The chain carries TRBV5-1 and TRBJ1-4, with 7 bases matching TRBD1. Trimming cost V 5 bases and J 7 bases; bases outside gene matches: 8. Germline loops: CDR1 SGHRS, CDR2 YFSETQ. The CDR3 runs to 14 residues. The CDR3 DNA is TGCGCCAGCAGTTTACAGGGGTTGCGTGAAAAACTGTTTTTT. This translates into CASSLQGLREKLFF. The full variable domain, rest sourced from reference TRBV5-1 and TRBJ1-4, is KAGVTQTPRYLIKTRGQQVTLSCSPISGHRSVSWYQQTPGQGLQFLFEYFSETQRNKGNFPGRFSGRQFSNSRSEMNVSTLELGDSALYLCASSLQGLREKLFFGSGTQLSVL.

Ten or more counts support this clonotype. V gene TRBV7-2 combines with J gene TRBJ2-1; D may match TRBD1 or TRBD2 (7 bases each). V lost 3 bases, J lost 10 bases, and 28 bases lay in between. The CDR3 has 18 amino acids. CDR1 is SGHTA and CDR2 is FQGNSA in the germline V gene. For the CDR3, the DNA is TGTGCCAGCAGCTTCCACCTCTATCAAAAAAACAGGGGAGGGGAGCAGTTCTTC. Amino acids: CASSFHLYQKNRGGEQFF.

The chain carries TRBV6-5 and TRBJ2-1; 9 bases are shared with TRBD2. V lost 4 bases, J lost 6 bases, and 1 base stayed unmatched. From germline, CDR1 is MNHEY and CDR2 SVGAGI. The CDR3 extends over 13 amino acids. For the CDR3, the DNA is TGTGCCAGCAGTTCAGCGGGAGGCAATGAGCAGTTCTTC. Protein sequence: CASSSAGGNEQFF.

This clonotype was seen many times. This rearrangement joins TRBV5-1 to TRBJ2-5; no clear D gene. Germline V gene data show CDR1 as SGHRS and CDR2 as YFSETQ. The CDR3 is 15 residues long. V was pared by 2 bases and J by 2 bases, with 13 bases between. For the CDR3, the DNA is TGCGCCAGCAGCTTTAGGAAGGGCCTACAAGAGACCCAGTACTTC. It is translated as CASSFRKGLQETQYF. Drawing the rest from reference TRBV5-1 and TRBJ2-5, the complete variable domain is KAGVTQTPRYLIKTRGQQVTLSCSPISGHRSVSWYQQTPGQGLQFLFEYFSETQRNKGNFPGRFSGRQFSNSRSEMNVSTLELGDSALYLCASSFRKGLQETQYFGPGTRLLVL.